The entry below gives a single TCR beta chain sequence along with its context. Its antigen is as yet unknown. The data originate from a study of shared clonotypes between healthy human individuals. Study-wide background: Three plates were used per donor for CD4 naive, three for CD4 memory, two for CD8 naive and one for CD8 memory.

Data came from immunoSEQ multiplex PCR; TCRdb stores just in-frame clones and leaves some out. The data hold roughly 2.1 million clones, with roughly 91% observed a single time. The CDR3 is 14 residues long. With V trimmed by 5 bases and J by 5 bases, 8 bases remained unmatched. CDR1 and CDR2 (germline): LNHDA, SQIVND (reference sequence). Findings and limits, study-wide: Sharing across four donors was seen in roughly 5% of naive CD4 clonotypes. Clonotypes shared by all four sorted-subset donors had higher generation probabilities than non-shared clonotypes.

Naive-designated CD8 cells lacked CD45RO, were positively enriched for CCR7, and omitted terminally differentiated effector memory CD45RA+ cells. This chain uses TRBV19 with TRBJ2-7; 8 bases are a match to TRBD1. The material sequenced was naive CD8+ T cells from PBMCs. The receptor comes from a man aged 18 to 35 in good health. Some clones in this sample may be carry-over from other donors' samples. The CDR3 sequence is CASSARTGWDEQYF. The CDR3, as DNA: TGTGCCAGTAGTGCAAGGACAGGGTGGGACGAGCAGTACTTC.